The 17 T cell receptor beta chains below all came from one sample that was sequenced in a study of tumor and adjacent non-tumor tissue in lung cancer. A modified ARM-PCR protocol with three rounds of nested PCR amplified TCRbeta. TCRdb re-analysed the multiplex PCR reads in MiXCR, keeping a single row per CDR3 protein. Among 60,000 to 85,000 distinct CDR3 sequences listed, 76% were seen once. No cell sorting was done before RNA was extracted from the tissue. Distant lung tissue was collected more than 3 cm away from the tumor edge. The sample consisted of distant non-tumor lung tissue. The receptors were gathered from a man aged 55 to 70 with non-small cell lung cancer.

The chain uses TRBV24-1 and TRBJ2-3; D may be TRBD1 or TRBD2 (5 bases each). The CDR3 loop spans 16 amino acids. The germline CDR1 and CDR2 sequences are KGHDR and SFDVKD. The CDR3 loop is CANSEYPGLETDTQYF. For the CDR3, the DNA is TGTGCTAACAGTGAATATCCGGGGCTGGAGACAGATACGCAGTATTTT.

Concerning this clonotype: Sequence at one end of the junction differs from germline and may be a read error. The rearrangement links TRBV20-1 to TRBJ2-1; TRBD1 matches 8 bases. The germline CDR1 and CDR2 sequences are DFQATT and SNEGSKA (reference sequence). The CDR3 has 15 amino acids. CDR3 in DNA: TGCAGTGCATCGTATGTGGGACAGGTGTACAATGAGCAGCTCTTC. Translated, it gives CSASYVGQVYNEQLF.

The rearrangement uses TRBV11-3 and TRBJ2-5; 14 positions agree with TRBD2. Germline-derived CDR1 and CDR2 are SGHNT and YENEEA. The CDR3 has 15 amino acids. Losses at the gene ends were 5 bases for V and 4 bases for J; bases not matched to a gene: 3. The CDR3: CASSRGLAGGETQYF. The CDR3 coding sequence is TGTGCCAGCAGCCGCGGACTAGCGGGAGGAGAGACCCAGTACTTC.

This clonotype occurred many times. In DNA, the CDR3 is TGTGCCAGCAGCTTATCTAGCGGGACCATCGGGGAGCTGTTTTTT. The encoded protein is CASSLSSGTIGELFF. The chain employs TRBV7-8 and TRBJ2-2, with 9 bases lining up with TRBD2. Germline V lookup: CDR1 SGHVS, CDR2 FQNEAQ. The V gene end was trimmed by 2 bases and the J gene end by 7 bases; junction bases not matched to a gene: 5. This CDR3 spans 15 amino acids.

In regard to this clonotype: One end of the junction varies from germline; a read error may be responsible. V is TRBV10-3 and J is TRBJ2-1; 10 positions match TRBD2. Germline V gene sequence: CDR1 ENHRY, CDR2 SYGVKD. CDR3 length: 17 amino acids. DNA for the CDR3: TGTGCCATCAGTGAGAATCCTAGCGGGAGCTCCCACAATGAGCAGTTCTTC. Translated: CAISENPSGSSHNEQFF.

As to this clonotype: The final CDR3 position lacks the conserved phenylalanine or tryptophan, pointing to a likely read error. The limits of the CDR3 on the DNA are not certain, so only TCRdb's listed CDR3 is given. The chain uses TRBV5-1 and TRBJ2-4; TRBD2 is taken as the D call from the table, unchecked against the DNA. The CDR3 sequence runs 17 residues, both termini included. The germline V gene has CDR1 SGHRS and CDR2 YFSETQ. Here the CDR3 reads CASSLALASGRAAVQYP.

The gene calls are TRBV4-1 and TRBJ2-2, with a possible D match to TRBD2 (6 bases). Between the trimmed V and J ends, which lost 7 bases and 5 bases, there was a span of 26 bases. CDR3 size: 18 residues. CDR1 is MGHRA and CDR2 is YSYEKL in the germline V gene. The CDR3 DNA reads as TGCGCCAGCACCCCGCGAACCCGACTAGTGGGAGAAACCGGGGAGCTGTTTTTT. Translating gives CASTPRTRLVGETGELFF.

On this clonotype: Because the CDR3 is missing its conserved closing phenylalanine or tryptophan, this is likely a read error. The chain joins TRBV10-2 to TRBJ1-5, with D possibly being TRBD1 (5 bases). The CDR3 runs 16 residues. The germline gives CDR1 WSHSY, CDR2 SAAADI. In nucleotides, the CDR3 is TGCGTCAGCAGTGATGAGGGAGGGGAGCCAACTCAGCCCCAGCATGTT. Encoded protein: CVSSDEGGEPTQPQHV.

Concerning this clonotype: One junction end disagrees with the germline gene, perhaps due to a read error. This rearrangement joins TRBV6-2 or TRBV6-3 to TRBJ1-1; TRBD1 might be the D (6 bases). The germline V gene encodes CDR1 MNHEY and CDR2 SVGEGT. The CDR3 length is 15 residues. The CDR3 loop reads CASNASTGINTEAFF. In DNA, the CDR3 is TGTGCCAGCAATGCCTCGACAGGAATTAACACTGAGGCTTTCTTT.

A note on this clonotype: One end of the junction is discordant with germline, which a read error may explain. DNA of the CDR3: TGTGACAGCAGCTTAGCGAGACAGAACACTGATACCCAGTATTTT. It specifies CDSSLARQNTDTQYF. V usage is TRBV13 and J usage is TRBJ2-3, with D perhaps assigned TRBD1 or TRBD2 (5 bases each). CDR1 and CDR2 from the germline V gene are PRHDT and FYEKMQ (reference sequence). CDR3 length: 15 amino acids.

A note on this clonotype: This likely comes from a read error, as the CDR3 has no conserved phenylalanine or tryptophan at its end. V usage is TRBV4-1 and J usage is TRBJ1-2, with a possible D match to TRBD1 (5 bases). The CDR3 loop spans 14 amino acids. Germline values: CDR1 MGHRA, CDR2 YSYEKL. V was trimmed by 3 bases and J by 11 bases, leaving 19 bases between them. CDR3 sequence reads: CASSQAGTKGGYTL. CDR3 sequence (DNA): TGCGCCAGCAGCCAGGCCGGGACGAAGGGTGGATACACCTTA.

The gene calls are TRBV4-1 and TRBJ1-2; D is possibly TRBD1 (5 bases). Trimming removed 3 bases at V and 7 bases at J, with 15 bases between. The CDR3 totals 14 residues. Per the germline V gene, CDR1 is MGHRA and CDR2 is YSYEKL. The CDR3 DNA is TGCGCCAGCAGCCAGGCCGTGACAGAGGGTGGCTACACCTTC. This codes for CASSQAVTEGGYTF.

A single count supports this clonotype. A read error may produce the germline difference seen at one junction end. The chain combines TRBV11-2 with TRBJ1-1, with no clear D. The CDR3 loop spans 12 amino acids. Germline loops: CDR1 SGHAT, CDR2 FQNNGV. The CDR3 nucleotides read TGTACCAGCAGCTTAGAGAACACTGAAGCTTTCTTT. Amino acid sequence: CTSSLENTEAFF. The full variable domain, completed using reference TRBV11-2 and TRBJ1-1, is EAGVAQSPRYKIIEKRQSVAFWCNPISGHATLYWYQQILGQGPKLLIQFQNNGVVDDSQLPKDRFSAERLKGVDSTLKIQPAKLEDSAVYLCTSSLENTEAFFGQGTRLTVV.

The chain links TRBV12-3 or TRBV12-4 to TRBJ2-7; 8 bases are a match to TRBD1. The CDR3 covers 14 residues. V was clipped by 5 bases and J by 10 bases; unmatched bases: 13. The DNA of the CDR3 is TGTGCCAGCAGTCCCCGGACAGGGAGTCTCGAACAGTACTTC. As protein: CASSPRTGSLEQYF.

The chain carries TRBV29-1 and TRBJ2-2; 11 bases line up with TRBD2. Germline CDR1 reads SQVTM; CDR2 reads ANQGSEA. Trimming took 6 bases from V and 5 from J; bases not matched to a gene: 11. The CDR3 covers 16 residues. CDR3 loop: CSVEPLAGGRTGELFF. The CDR3 DNA sequence: TGCAGCGTCGAACCTCTAGCGGGAGGACGAACCGGGGAGCTGTTTTTT.

There are a few counts of this clonotype. A single base separates this from a much larger clone, so it may be a read error. The CDR3 coding sequence is TGTGCCATCACCCCGACAGAGTCCACAGATACGCAGTATTTT. It specifies CAITPTESTDTQYF. V and J are TRBV10-3 and TRBJ2-3, with D perhaps matching TRBD1 (5 bases). Trimming removed 7 bases from V and 2 bases from J, with 13 bases in between. The germline V gene has CDR1 ENHRY and CDR2 SYGVKD. The CDR3 consists of 14 residues.

On this clonotype: The CDR3 does not end in the conserved phenylalanine or tryptophan, so this is likely a read error. No DNA is shown, since the ends of the CDR3 on it are uncertain; the CDR3 is the one TCRdb lists. The chain links TRBV11-1 to TRBJ2-2. The CDR3 is made up of 14 amino acids, end residues included. Germline loops: CDR1 SGHAT, CDR2 FQDESV (reference sequence). The CDR3 protein is CVSSYTNGTGEPFV.